Reported below is one TCR beta chain. Time point noted: sample taken at primary tumor resection. Whole RNA obtained from tumor, nontumor lung or frozen PBMC underwent sequencing without sorting. The source of the sample is a study of spatial heterogeneity in lung cancer. About the research overall: Raw sequencing reads included, on average, more than eight appearances of each unique TCR and UMI combination.

In TCRdb, the 5' RACE reads were re-called with MiXCR into one record per CDR3 protein. This table has more than 20,000 distinct CDR3 sequences, over 10% appearing once. With V trimmed by 5 bases and J by 8 bases, 11 bases remained unmatched. CDR1 and CDR2 from the germline V gene are SNHLY and FYNNEI. This CDR3 has 15 amino acids. The TCR was taken from a female donor with early-stage non-small cell lung cancer. J is TRBJ2-1 and V is TRBV2; TRBD2 agrees at 8 bases. Sequenced here: PBMCs, sampled at surgery. The CDR3 region is CASSSKRERNDEQFF. CDR3 nucleotide sequence: TGTGCCAGCAGTTCTAAGCGGGAGAGAAACGATGAGCAGTTCTTC.